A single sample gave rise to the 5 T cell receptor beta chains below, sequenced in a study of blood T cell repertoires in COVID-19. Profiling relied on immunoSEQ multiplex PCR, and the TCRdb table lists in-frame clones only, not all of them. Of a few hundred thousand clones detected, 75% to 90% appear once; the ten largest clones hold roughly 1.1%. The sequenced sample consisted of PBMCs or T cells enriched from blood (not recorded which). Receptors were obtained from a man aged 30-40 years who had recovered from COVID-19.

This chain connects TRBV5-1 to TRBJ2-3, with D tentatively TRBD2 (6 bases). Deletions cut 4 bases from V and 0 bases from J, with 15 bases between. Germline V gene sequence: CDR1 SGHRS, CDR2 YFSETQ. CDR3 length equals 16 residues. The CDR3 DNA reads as TGCGCCAGCAGCCCCCGCGTAGCGGCTAGCACAGATACGCAGTATTTT. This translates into CASSPRVAASTDTQYF.

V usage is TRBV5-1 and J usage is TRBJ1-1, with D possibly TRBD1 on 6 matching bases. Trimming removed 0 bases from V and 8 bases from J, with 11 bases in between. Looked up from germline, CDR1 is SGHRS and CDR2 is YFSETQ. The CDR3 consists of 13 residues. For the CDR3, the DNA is TGCGCCAGCAGCTTGGAACAGGGAAGAGAAGCTTTCTTT. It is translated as CASSLEQGREAFF.

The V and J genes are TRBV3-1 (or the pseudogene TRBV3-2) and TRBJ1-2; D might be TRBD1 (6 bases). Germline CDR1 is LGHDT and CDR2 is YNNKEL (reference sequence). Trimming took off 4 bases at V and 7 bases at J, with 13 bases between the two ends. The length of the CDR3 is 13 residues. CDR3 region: CASSPGTSAGYTF. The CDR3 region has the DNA TGTGCCAGCAGCCCAGGGACAAGCGCTGGCTACACCTTC.

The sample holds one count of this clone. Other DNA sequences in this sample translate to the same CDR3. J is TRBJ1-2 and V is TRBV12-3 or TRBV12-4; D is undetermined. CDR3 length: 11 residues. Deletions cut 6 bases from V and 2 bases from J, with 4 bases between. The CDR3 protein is CASSQNYGYTF. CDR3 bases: TGTGCCAGCAGCCAAAACTATGGCTACACCTTC.

CDR3: CASSQGSSRGEQYF. DNA for the CDR3: TGTGCCAGCAGCCAAGGATCTTCCCGAGGCGAGCAGTACTTC. The J gene is TRBJ2-7, the V gene TRBV3-1 (or the pseudogene TRBV3-2); D is unclear. The CDR3 is 14 residues long. V was shortened by 1 base and J by 6 bases, with 13 bases between the two germline ends. CDR1 is LGHDT and CDR2 is YNNKEL in the germline V gene (reference sequence).